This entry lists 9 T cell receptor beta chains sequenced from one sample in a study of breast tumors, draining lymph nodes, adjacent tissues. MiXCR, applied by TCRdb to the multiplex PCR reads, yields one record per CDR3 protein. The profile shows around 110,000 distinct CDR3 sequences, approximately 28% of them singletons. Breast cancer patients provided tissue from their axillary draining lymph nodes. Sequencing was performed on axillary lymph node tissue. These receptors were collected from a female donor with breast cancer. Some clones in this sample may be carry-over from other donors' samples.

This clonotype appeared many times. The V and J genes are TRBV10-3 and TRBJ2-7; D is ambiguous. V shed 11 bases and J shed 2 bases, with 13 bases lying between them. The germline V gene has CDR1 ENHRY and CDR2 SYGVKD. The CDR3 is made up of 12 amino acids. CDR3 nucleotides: TGTGCCGCCTCACAGTTAACCTACGAGCAGTACTTC. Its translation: CAASQLTYEQYF.

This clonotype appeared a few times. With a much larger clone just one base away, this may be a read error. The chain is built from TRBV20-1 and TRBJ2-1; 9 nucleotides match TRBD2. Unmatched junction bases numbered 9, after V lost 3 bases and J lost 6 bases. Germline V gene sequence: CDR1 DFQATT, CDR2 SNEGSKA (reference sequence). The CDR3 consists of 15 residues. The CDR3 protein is CSASRSGGLTNEQFF. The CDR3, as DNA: TGCAGTGCTAGTCGTAGCGGGGGATTGACCAATGAGCAGTTCTTC.

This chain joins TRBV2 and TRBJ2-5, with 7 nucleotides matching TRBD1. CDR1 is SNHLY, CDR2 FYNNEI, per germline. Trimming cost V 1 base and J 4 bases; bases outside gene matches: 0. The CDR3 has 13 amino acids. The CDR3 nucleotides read TGTGCCAGCAGTGAAGGGGACAGAGAGACCCAGTACTTC. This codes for CASSEGDRETQYF.

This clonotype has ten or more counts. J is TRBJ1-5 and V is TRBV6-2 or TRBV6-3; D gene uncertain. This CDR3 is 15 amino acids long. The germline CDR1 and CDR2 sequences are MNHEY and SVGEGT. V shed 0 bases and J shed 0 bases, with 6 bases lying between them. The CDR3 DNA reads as TGTGCCAGCAGTTACTCGTTCAGTAGCAATCAGCCCCAGCATTTT. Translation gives CASSYSFSSNQPQHF.

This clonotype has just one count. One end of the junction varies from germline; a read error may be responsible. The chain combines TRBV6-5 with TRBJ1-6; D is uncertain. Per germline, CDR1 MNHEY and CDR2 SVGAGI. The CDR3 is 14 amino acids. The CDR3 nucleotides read TGCGCCAGCAGTCACCGCGGGTCGGAATCACCCCTCCACTTT. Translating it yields CASSHRGSESPLHF.

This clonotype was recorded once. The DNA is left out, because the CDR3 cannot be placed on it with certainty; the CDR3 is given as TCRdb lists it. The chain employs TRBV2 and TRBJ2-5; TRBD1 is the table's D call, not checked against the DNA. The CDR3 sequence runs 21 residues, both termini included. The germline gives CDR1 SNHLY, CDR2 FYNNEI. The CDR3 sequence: CASSDGGYTFGSGTEHETQYF.

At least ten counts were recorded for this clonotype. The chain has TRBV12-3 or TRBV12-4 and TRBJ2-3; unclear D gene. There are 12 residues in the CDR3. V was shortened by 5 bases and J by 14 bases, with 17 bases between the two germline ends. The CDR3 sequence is CASSPLELPAYF. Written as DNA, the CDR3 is TGTGCCAGCAGTCCCCTCGAGCTACCAGCGTATTTT.

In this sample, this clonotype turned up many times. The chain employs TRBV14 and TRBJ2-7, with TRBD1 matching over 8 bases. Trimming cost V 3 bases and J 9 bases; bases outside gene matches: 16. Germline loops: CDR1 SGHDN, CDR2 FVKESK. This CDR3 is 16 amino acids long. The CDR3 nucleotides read TGTGCCAGCAGCCAGGATCCGGGACAGGCAGCAGTAAGGCAGTACTTC. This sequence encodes CASSQDPGQAAVRQYF.

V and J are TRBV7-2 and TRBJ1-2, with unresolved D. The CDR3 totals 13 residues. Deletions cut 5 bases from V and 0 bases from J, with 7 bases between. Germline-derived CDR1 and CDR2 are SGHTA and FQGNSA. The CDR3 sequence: CASSQISNYGYTF. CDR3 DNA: TGTGCCAGCAGCCAGATATCTAACTATGGCTACACCTTC. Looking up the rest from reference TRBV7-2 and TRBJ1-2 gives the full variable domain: GAGVSQSPSNKVTEKGKDVELRCDPISGHTALYWYRQSLGQGLEFLIYFQGNSAPDKSGLPSDRFSAERTGGSVSTLTIQRTQQEDSAVYLCASSQISNYGYTFGSGTRLTVV.